These 20 T cell receptor beta chains came from one sample sequenced in a study of blood T cell repertoires in COVID-19. Clones were read by immunoSEQ multiplex PCR, and TCRdb kept only the in-frame ones, dropping some. The table has under 300,000 clones, approximately 85% seen once. The source material was PBMCs or T cells enriched from blood (not recorded which). Every receptor here comes from a woman between 50 and 59 years old who had recovered from COVID-19.

The gene calls are TRBV10-3 and TRBJ2-3; D is possibly TRBD2 (6 bases). The germline V gene has CDR1 ENHRY and CDR2 SYGVKD. The V end was cut by 4 bases, the J end by 4 bases, with 9 bases between. The CDR3 has 13 residues. In DNA, the CDR3 is TGTGCCATCAGTGCGGGACTGTCAGATACGCAGTATTTT. Translating gives CAISAGLSDTQYF.

The chain carries TRBV6-5 and TRBJ2-1; 9 bases agree with TRBD1. CDR1 and CDR2 (germline): MNHEY, SVGAGI. J was trimmed by 5 bases and V by 8 bases; bases with no gene match: 7. There are 14 residues in the CDR3. The DNA of the CDR3 is TGTGCCAGCCTTCCCGGGACAGGGAACAATGAGCAGTTCTTC. Its protein product is CASLPGTGNNEQFF.

This chain links TRBV27 with TRBJ2-3, with no clear D. The CDR3 covers 15 residues. Germline values: CDR1 MNHEY, CDR2 SMNVEV (reference sequence). V was cut by 7 bases and J by 0 bases, with 14 bases left in between. The CDR3 region is CASTPNSFSTDTQYF. In nucleotides, the CDR3 is TGTGCCAGCACTCCCAACAGCTTTAGCACAGATACGCAGTATTTT.

The CDR3 reads CASSLSGNRTSGEGAKNIQYF. For the CDR3, the DNA is TGTGCCAGCAGTTTGAGCGGCAATAGAACTAGCGGGGAGGGGGCCAAAAACATTCAGTACTTC. The V call is TRBV27, the J call TRBJ2-4, with TRBD2 identical over 10 bases. After removal of 3 bases from V and 1 base from J, the junction contained 18 bases not matched to a gene. The CDR3 runs 21 residues. In germline, CDR1 is MNHEY, CDR2 SMNVEV (reference sequence).

The gene calls are TRBV3-1 (or the pseudogene TRBV3-2) and TRBJ2-7; the match to TRBD1 covers 8 bases. V lost 1 base, J lost 5 bases, and 4 bases stayed unmatched. Germline lookup yields CDR1 LGHDT and CDR2 YNNKEL (reference sequence). This CDR3 has 14 amino acids. CDR3 loop: CASSQGQGSHEQYF. The CDR3 DNA sequence: TGTGCCAGCAGCCAAGGACAGGGGTCCCACGAGCAGTACTTC.

The chain combines TRBV7-6 with TRBJ2-5; 7 nucleotides line up with TRBD2. The CDR3 is 16 residues long. Trimming at V came to 3 bases and at J to 0 bases, leaving 7 bases not matched to a gene. Germline assignment: CDR1 SGHVS and CDR2 FNYEAQ. CDR3: CASSFEAGVYQETQYF. The DNA of the CDR3 is TGTGCCAGCAGCTTCGAGGCGGGAGTGTACCAAGAGACCCAGTACTTC. Combining the CDR3 with reference TRBV7-6 and TRBJ2-5 gives the whole variable domain GAGVSQSPRYKVTKRGQDVALRCDPISGHVSLYWYRQALGQGPEFLTYFNYEAQQDKSGLPNDRFSAERPEGSISTLTIQRTEQRDSAMYRCASSFEAGVYQETQYFGPGTRLLVL.

This rearrangement joins TRBV27 to TRBJ2-1; tentatively, D is TRBD1 (5 bases). The CDR3 runs 15 residues. Per the germline V gene, CDR1 is MNHEY and CDR2 is SMNVEV (reference sequence). V lost 3 bases, J lost 6 bases, and 15 bases lay in between. The CDR3 DNA reads as TGTGCCAGCAGTTTGCGGCAGGGTCTACCCAATGAGCAGTTCTTC. Protein sequence: CASSLRQGLPNEQFF.

The rearrangement links TRBV28 to TRBJ2-1, with a tentative D call TRBD2 (6 bases). The CDR3 consists of 20 residues. Trimming took 3 bases from V and 7 from J, leaving 31 bases between them. Germline-derived CDR1 and CDR2 are MDHEN and SYDVKM. CDR3 in amino acids: CASSFWGTDYLQGVGNEQFF. The CDR3 DNA reads TGTGCCAGCAGTTTCTGGGGGACGGACTATCTACAAGGTGTGGGGAATGAGCAGTTCTTC.

This chain joins TRBV7-9 and TRBJ1-2, with TRBD1 matching 12 bases. V gave up 2 bases and J gave up 3 bases; unmatched junction bases: 7. Germline lookup yields CDR1 SEHNR and CDR2 FQNEAQ (reference sequence). The CDR3 is 17 residues long. The CDR3 is CASSLFGDRGPDYGYTF. The CDR3, as DNA: TGTGCCAGCAGCTTATTCGGGGACAGGGGGCCCGACTATGGCTACACCTTC.

The rearrangement joins TRBV11-2 to TRBJ2-7; the match to TRBD1 covers 9 bases. J was trimmed by 2 bases and V by 3 bases; bases with no gene match: 5. CDR1 and CDR2 from the germline V gene are SGHAT and FQNNGV. This CDR3 has 15 residues. The CDR3 here is CASSFDRGDTYEQYF. Written as DNA, the CDR3 is TGTGCCAGCAGCTTTGACAGGGGGGACACCTACGAGCAGTACTTC.

The chain joins TRBV2 to TRBJ2-5; a possible D gene is TRBD1 (6 bases). CDR1 and CDR2 from the germline V gene are SNHLY and FYNNEI. The CDR3 sequence is 14 residues long. V gave up 6 bases and J gave up 3 bases, with 14 bases separating them. The chain's CDR3 is CASRPGTLEETQYF. The CDR3 bases are TGTGCCAGCAGGCCCGGGACACTCGAAGAGACCCAGTACTTC.

The chain joins TRBV27 to TRBJ2-7; 7 nucleotides line up with TRBD2. The junction had 5 bases not matched to a gene; V was cut back by 6 bases and J by 0 bases. Germline-derived CDR1 and CDR2 are MNHEY and SMNVEV (reference sequence). The CDR3 loop spans 14 amino acids. CDR3 loop: CASRPLAASYEQYF. CDR3 DNA sequence: TGTGCCAGCAGACCCCTAGCGGCCTCCTACGAGCAGTACTTC.

The rearrangement joins TRBV7-2 to TRBJ2-2, with 8 bases lining up with TRBD2. The V segment lost 8 bases and the J segment 7 bases; nucleotides outside the gene matches: 9. This CDR3 is 14 amino acids long. Germline CDR1 is SGHTA and CDR2 is FQGNSA. DNA for the CDR3: TGTGCCAGCTCCCGGGGGGGAGTTTACGGGGAGCTGTTTTTT. Its translation: CASSRGGVYGELFF.

This clone was seen only once. V gene TRBV11-2 combines with J gene TRBJ2-2; TRBD1 agrees at 9 bases. V lost 0 bases to trimming and J lost 1 base; unmatched junction nucleotides: 6. Germline CDR1 reads SGHAT; CDR2 reads FQNNGV. The CDR3 sequence is 18 residues long. CDR3 DNA: TGTGCCAGCAGCTTAGATCTACTGGGACAGGGGAACACCGGGGAGCTGTTTTTT. It yields the protein CASSLDLLGQGNTGELFF.

The chain is built from TRBV7-8 and TRBJ2-7; maybe TRBD1 (5 bases). Germline lookup yields CDR1 SGHVS and CDR2 FQNEAQ. The ends were cut back, 2 bases at V and 4 bases at J, with 24 bases in the middle. The CDR3 extends over 18 amino acids. In DNA, the CDR3 is TGTGCCAGCAGCTTATCGGCGGTAGGGGCCCCAACTAAATACGAGCAGTACTTC. Its protein is CASSLSAVGAPTKYEQYF.

CDR3 bases: TGTGCCAGCAGCGAAGGGGCGGGAGTTAGCAATCAGCCCCAGCATTTT. Translating gives CASSEGAGVSNQPQHF. The rearrangement uses TRBV4-2 and TRBJ1-5; possibly TRBD1 for D (5 bases). There are 16 residues in the CDR3. CDR1 is LGHNA and CDR2 is YNFKEQ in the germline V gene. Trimming pared 5 bases from V and 0 bases from J, leaving 14 bases between.

The chain uses TRBV7-9 and TRBJ2-1; 13 bases fit TRBD2. The germline gives CDR1 SEHNR, CDR2 FQNEAQ (reference sequence). The CDR3 sequence is 16 residues long. Germline trimming cut 3 bases from V and 9 bases from J; bases unmatched to any gene: 8. CDR3 DNA sequence: TGTGCCAGCAGCTTCGGACTAGCGGGAGTAGGTTCTGAGCAGTTCTTC. This translates into CASSFGLAGVGSEQFF.

The chain links TRBV5-8 to TRBJ1-6; 7 bases agree with TRBD1. Germline assignment: CDR1 SGHTS and CDR2 YDEGEE. The CDR3 extends over 16 amino acids. V shed 5 bases and J 7 bases; nucleotides not matched to a gene: 12. This CDR3 is CASRVKGAPQNSPLHF. CDR3 in DNA: TGTGCCAGCAGGGTAAAGGGGGCGCCTCAGAATTCACCCCTCCACTTT.

This clone was counted once. The chain uses TRBV10-3 and TRBJ1-2; perhaps TRBD1 as D (5 bases). The germline gives CDR1 ENHRY, CDR2 SYGVKD. The CDR3 covers 15 residues. V lost 3 bases to trimming and J lost 7 bases, with 18 bases between them. CDR3 amino acids: CAISDYTGHQSGYTF. CDR3 sequence (DNA): TGTGCCATCAGTGATTATACTGGACACCAATCTGGCTACACCTTC.

V usage is TRBV7-9 and J usage is TRBJ2-6; 10 positions match TRBD1. This CDR3 spans 18 amino acids. The V gene end was trimmed by 8 bases and the J gene end by 3 bases; junction bases not matched to a gene: 13. The germline CDR1 and CDR2 sequences are SEHNR and FQNEAQ (reference sequence). The CDR3 loop is CASGGSRDRGNGANVLTF. In DNA form, the CDR3 reads TGTGCCAGCGGTGGCTCCCGGGACAGGGGTAATGGGGCCAACGTCCTGACTTTC.